One sample yielded the 23 T cell receptor beta chains listed below, sequenced in a study of post-analysis software for immune sequencing data. What these receptors recognize is not known. Study-wide points: About 5 TRBV segments, including TRBV5-6, TRBV5-1 and TRBV20-1, were more frequent in patients than controls.

Included in the TCR beta cDNA libraries were unique molecular identifiers. MiXCR, run by TCRdb on the PCR reads, gives a single entry per CDR3 protein. The table shows about 760,000 distinct CDR3 sequences, with 30% occurring only once. Input material: blood. These receptors were collected from a girl between 10 and 17 years old with multiple sclerosis.

The chain employs TRBV5-1 and TRBJ2-5, with 7 bases lining up with TRBD1. This CDR3 has 15 residues. The germline gives CDR1 SGHRS, CDR2 YFSETQ. The J segment lost 5 bases and the V segment lost 4 bases, leaving 11 bases of the junction unmatched. The CDR3 coding sequence is TGCGCCAGCAGCGGCCCGAGCGCACAGGGGGAGACCCAGTACTTC. Protein sequence: CASSGPSAQGETQYF.

This clonotype was picked up a small number of times. J is TRBJ1-1 and V is TRBV27, with TRBD1 identical over 7 bases. CDR1 is MNHEY, CDR2 SMNVEV, per germline (reference sequence). J gave up 1 base and V 2 bases, and 10 bases lay outside the gene matches. The CDR3 runs 17 residues. The CDR3 DNA is TGTGCCAGCAGTTTAATATACTCGGGACAGAAGAACACTGAAGCTTTCTTT. Its protein is CASSLIYSGQKNTEAFF.

CDR3: CSAPSSGTAEQYF. In nucleotides, the CDR3 is TGCAGTGCTCCCTCCAGCGGGACGGCCGAGCAGTACTTC. The chain uses TRBV20-1 and TRBJ2-7, with 7 bases matching TRBD2. The CDR3 is made up of 13 amino acids. J lost 6 bases, V lost 5 bases, and 10 bases had no gene match. CDR1 is DFQATT and CDR2 is SNEGSKA in the germline V gene (reference sequence).

The V gene is TRBV5-5, the J gene TRBJ2-3; D gene ambiguous. The germline gives CDR1 SGHKS, CDR2 YYEKEE (reference sequence). Trimming stripped 9 bases from V and 3 bases from J, with 14 bases between. This CDR3 region has 13 residues. DNA of the CDR3: TGTGCCACCAAGTCCTTAGGGACAGATACGCAGTATTTT. Its protein is CATKSLGTDTQYF.

This clonotype was found a few times. The rearrangement links TRBV20-1 to TRBJ2-1; D ambiguous. Trimming shortened V by 1 base and J by 9 bases, and 19 bases separated the two germline ends. This CDR3 has 15 residues. Germline loops: CDR1 DFQATT, CDR2 SNEGSKA (reference sequence). The CDR3 loop reads CSARVGWASMPEQFF. The CDR3 region has the DNA TGCAGTGCTAGAGTCGGTTGGGCTAGTATGCCTGAGCAGTTCTTC.

Only a few counts were recorded for this clonotype. The chain recombines TRBV27 with TRBJ1-5; perhaps TRBD1 as D (6 bases). Germline values: CDR1 MNHEY, CDR2 SMNVEV (reference sequence). CDR3 length: 14 amino acids. V was shortened by 4 bases and J by 7 bases, with 14 bases between the two germline ends. CDR3 region: CASSSGQRLQPQHF. The CDR3 nucleotides read TGTGCCAGCAGTTCCGGACAGCGGTTGCAGCCCCAGCATTTT.

V gene TRBV28 combines with J gene TRBJ2-5; TRBD1 agrees at 11 bases. V dropped 6 bases and J dropped 1; count of bases not matched to a gene: 4. The V gene's germline CDR1 is MDHEN and CDR2 SYDVKM. This CDR3 spans 15 amino acids. CDR3 coding DNA: TGTGCCAGCAGGGGGACAGGGGGTTTCCAAGAGACCCAGTACTTC. Protein product: CASRGTGGFQETQYF.

The genes are TRBV5-1 and TRBJ1-2; perhaps TRBD1 as D (6 bases). There are 14 residues in the CDR3. Germline V gives CDR1 SGHRS, CDR2 YFSETQ. Trimming pared 5 bases from V and 8 bases from J, leaving 19 bases between. The CDR3 loop reads CASRHLRGDSGYTF. In DNA form, the CDR3 reads TGCGCCAGCAGACATCTCAGGGGAGATTCGGGCTACACCTTC.

CDR3 in amino acids: CSVARDRANTGELFF. CDR3 coding DNA: TGCAGCGTTGCCCGGGACAGAGCGAACACCGGGGAGCTGTTTTTT. The chain links TRBV29-1 to TRBJ2-2; 7 bases line up with TRBD1. CDR1 and CDR2 (germline): SQVTM, ANQGSEA. The V gene end was trimmed by 4 bases and the J gene end by 0 bases; junction bases not matched to a gene: 5. This CDR3 is built from 15 residues.

V is TRBV15 and J is TRBJ2-2; D gene uncertain. CDR3 length equals 11 residues. CDR1 is LNHNV and CDR2 is YYDKDF in the germline V gene (reference sequence). V lost 5 bases and J 5 bases, leaving 3 bases between the germline ends. CDR3 nucleotides: TGTGCCACCAGCGAGACCGGGGAGCTGTTTTTT. It translates to CATSETGELFF.

This chain uses TRBV6-4 with TRBJ2-1, with 9 positions matching TRBD2. The germline CDR1 and CDR2 sequences are MRHNA and SNTAGT. Unmatched junction bases numbered 7, after V lost 3 bases and J lost 7 bases. There are 15 residues in the CDR3. The CDR3 bases are TGTGCCAGCAGTGAACTAGCGGGTACTTGGAATGAGCAGTTCTTC. This encodes CASSELAGTWNEQFF.

On this clonotype itself: This CDR3 fails to terminate in the conserved phenylalanine or tryptophan, so it likely reflects a read error. V is TRBV12-3 or TRBV12-4 and J is TRBJ2-5; tentatively, D is TRBD1 (5 bases). The J call is in doubt because the DNA end fits TRBJ2-7 better. This CDR3 comprises 13 residues. Here the CDR3 reads CASRGDRRNEQYC. The DNA for the CDR3 is TGTGCCAGCAGGGGCGACAGAAGGAACGAGCAGTACTGC.

This clonotype has only one observation. V is TRBV7-2 and J is TRBJ1-2, with 9 bases matching TRBD1. Germline CDR1 SGHTA, CDR2 FQGNSA. The CDR3 runs 17 residues. V lost 1 base, J lost 4 bases, and 10 bases stayed unmatched. Written as DNA, the CDR3 is TGTGCCAGCAGCTTAGTACGCGGGGACAGGGCTACCTATGGCTACACCTTC. Protein sequence: CASSLVRGDRATYGYTF.

This clonotype was detected only a few times. The chain has TRBV5-5 and TRBJ1-2, with 8 bases identical to TRBD1. The CDR3 is made up of 13 amino acids. Trimming at V came to 4 bases and at J to 3 bases, leaving 2 bases not matched to a gene. From germline, CDR1 is SGHKS and CDR2 YYEKEE (reference sequence). CDR3 in amino acids: CASSMTGDYGYTF. The CDR3 DNA follows: TGTGCCAGCAGCATGACAGGGGACTATGGCTACACCTTC.

As for this clonotype: An end of the junction differs from the germline gene, which may be a read error. This chain joins TRBV28 and TRBJ1-6; 7 bases agree with TRBD1. The CDR3 is 14 amino acids. Per the germline V gene, CDR1 is MDHEN and CDR2 is SYDVKM. The CDR3 sequence: CAGSLGQRNSPLHF. Here the CDR3 DNA reads TGTGCCGGCAGTTTGGGACAGAGGAATTCACCCCTCCACTTT.

The CDR3 loop is CASSFAGTGHQPQHF. The CDR3 nucleotides read TGTGCCAGCAGTTTCGCCGGGACAGGGCATCAGCCCCAGCATTTT. The chain recombines TRBV28 with TRBJ1-5; TRBD1 agrees at 9 bases. V gave up 3 bases and J gave up 5 bases; unmatched junction bases: 5. From germline, CDR1 is MDHEN and CDR2 SYDVKM. This CDR3 has 15 amino acids.

V gene TRBV10-3 combines with J gene TRBJ2-1; D possibly corresponds to TRBD2 (6 bases). V was trimmed by 0 bases and J by 5 bases, leaving 8 bases between them. The CDR3 extends over 14 amino acids. Germline V gene data show CDR1 as ENHRY and CDR2 as SYGVKD. For the CDR3, the DNA is TGTGCCATCAGTGAGTCGAGGACTAACAATGAGCAGTTCTTC. The encoded protein is CAISESRTNNEQFF.

This clonotype occurred a few times. The chain uses TRBV12-3 or TRBV12-4 and TRBJ1-4; the D is unclear. Trimming took 11 bases from V and 2 from J, leaving 6 bases between them. CDR3 length: 11 amino acids. The CDR3, as DNA: TGTGCCGTGATGACTAATGAAAAACTGTTTTTT. Protein sequence: CAVMTNEKLFF.

This clonotype was detected only a few times. The V and J genes are TRBV7-9 and TRBJ1-1; D not certain. The CDR3 loop spans 14 amino acids. CDR1 and CDR2 from the germline V gene are SEHNR and FQNEAQ (reference sequence). V dropped 5 bases and J dropped 4 bases, with 14 bases sitting between them. Here the CDR3 DNA reads TGTGCCAGCAGCACGGTGGGCAGTTTCACTGAAGCTTTCTTT. Encoded protein: CASSTVGSFTEAFF.

The chain has TRBV2 and TRBJ2-1; no reliable D call. Germline CDR1 is SNHLY and CDR2 is FYNNEI. The CDR3 contains 13 residues. V was shortened by 1 base and J by 6 bases, with 7 bases between the two germline ends. The CDR3 protein is CASSEGPPNEQFF. CDR3 bases: TGTGCCAGCAGTGAAGGACCTCCCAATGAGCAGTTCTTC.

A few counts support this clonotype. J is TRBJ2-5 and V is TRBV20-1, with D possibly TRBD2 on 5 matching bases. CDR1 and CDR2 from the germline V gene are DFQATT and SNEGSKA (reference sequence). V lost 3 bases, J lost 4 bases, and 12 bases lay in between. The CDR3 covers 13 residues. The DNA for the CDR3 is TGCAGTGCTAGGTTTGAGGGAGTAGAGACCCAGTACTTC. This codes for CSARFEGVETQYF.

This clonotype was observed a few times. The chain combines TRBV4-3 with TRBJ2-6; perhaps TRBD1 as D (6 bases). CDR1 and CDR2 from the germline V gene are LGHNA and YSLEER. V lost 3 bases, J lost 0 bases, and 15 bases lay in between. This CDR3 spans 18 amino acids. Written as DNA, the CDR3 is TGCGCCAGCAGCCAGTCGGGACACGGGACCTCTGGGGCCAACGTCCTGACTTTC. It specifies CASSQSGHGTSGANVLTF.

The rearrangement uses TRBV13 and TRBJ2-5; D is perhaps TRBD2 (5 bases). CDR1 and CDR2 from the germline V gene are PRHDT and FYEKMQ (reference sequence). With 3 bases removed from V and 9 bases from J, the gap between germline ends came to 17 bases. The CDR3 loop spans 14 amino acids. This CDR3 is CASSFRSASGAQYF. In nucleotides, the CDR3 is TGTGCCAGCAGCTTTAGGAGCGCCTCCGGGGCCCAGTACTTC.